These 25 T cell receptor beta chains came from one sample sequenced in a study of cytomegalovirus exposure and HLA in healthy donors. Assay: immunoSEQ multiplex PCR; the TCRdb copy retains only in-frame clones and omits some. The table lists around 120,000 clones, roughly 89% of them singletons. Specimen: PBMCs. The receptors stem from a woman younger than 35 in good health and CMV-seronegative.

CDR3 nucleotides: TGTGCCAGCAGCGCGGGGACGGTGAACACTGAAGCTTTCTTT. It is translated as CASSAGTVNTEAFF. The V gene is TRBV5-4, the J gene TRBJ1-1, with D maybe TRBD1 (5 bases). There are 14 residues in the CDR3. Between the trimmed V and J ends, which lost 4 bases and 0 bases, there was a span of 10 bases. Germline values: CDR1 SGHNT, CDR2 YYREEE (reference sequence).

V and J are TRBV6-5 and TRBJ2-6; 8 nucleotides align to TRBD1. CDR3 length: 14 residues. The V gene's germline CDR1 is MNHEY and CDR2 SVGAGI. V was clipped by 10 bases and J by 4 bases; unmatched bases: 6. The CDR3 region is CATTGGIGANVLTF. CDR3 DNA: TGTGCCACCACAGGGGGGATCGGGGCCAACGTCCTGACTTTC.

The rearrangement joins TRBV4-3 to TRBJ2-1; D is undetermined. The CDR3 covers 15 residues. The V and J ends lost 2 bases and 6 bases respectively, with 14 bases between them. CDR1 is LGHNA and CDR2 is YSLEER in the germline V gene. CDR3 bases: TGCGCCAGCAGCCAACAGAACACGGGTGCCAATGAGCAGTTCTTC. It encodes CASSQQNTGANEQFF.

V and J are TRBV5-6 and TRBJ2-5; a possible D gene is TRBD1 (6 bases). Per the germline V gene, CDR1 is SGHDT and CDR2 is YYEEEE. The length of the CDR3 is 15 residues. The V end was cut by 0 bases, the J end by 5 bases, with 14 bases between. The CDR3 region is CASSLDRQEMETQYF. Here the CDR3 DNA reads TGTGCCAGCAGCTTGGACCGACAGGAAATGGAGACCCAGTACTTC.

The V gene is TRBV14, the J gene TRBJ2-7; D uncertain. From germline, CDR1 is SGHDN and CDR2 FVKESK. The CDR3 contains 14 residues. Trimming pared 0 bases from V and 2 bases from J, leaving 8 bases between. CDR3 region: CASSQDGKAYEQYF. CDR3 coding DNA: TGTGCCAGCAGCCAAGATGGCAAAGCCTACGAGCAGTACTTC.

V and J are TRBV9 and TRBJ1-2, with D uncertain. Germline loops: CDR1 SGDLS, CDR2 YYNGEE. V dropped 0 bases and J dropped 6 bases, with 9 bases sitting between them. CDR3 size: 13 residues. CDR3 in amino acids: CASSVESGNGYTF. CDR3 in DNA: TGTGCCAGCAGCGTAGAGTCAGGCAATGGCTACACCTTC.

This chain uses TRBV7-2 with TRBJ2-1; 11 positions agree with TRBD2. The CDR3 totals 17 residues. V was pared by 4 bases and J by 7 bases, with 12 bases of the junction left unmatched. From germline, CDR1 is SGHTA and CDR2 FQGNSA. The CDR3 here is CASSSRLAGFGWNEQFF. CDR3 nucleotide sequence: TGTGCCAGCAGCTCGAGACTAGCGGGATTTGGTTGGAATGAGCAGTTCTTC. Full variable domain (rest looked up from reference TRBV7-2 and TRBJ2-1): GAGVSQSPSNKVTEKGKDVELRCDPISGHTALYWYRQSLGQGLEFLIYFQGNSAPDKSGLPSDRFSAERTGGSVSTLTIQRTQQEDSAVYLCASSSRLAGFGWNEQFFGPGTRLTVL.

CDR3: CASSYRVGEQFF. Here the CDR3 DNA reads TGTGCCAGCAGTTACAGGGTCGGTGAGCAGTTCTTC. The chain carries TRBV27 and TRBJ2-1; TRBD1 is a possible D gene (6 bases). V gave up 4 bases and J gave up 9 bases, with 10 bases separating them. Germline CDR1 MNHEY, CDR2 SMNVEV (reference sequence). The CDR3 totals 12 residues.

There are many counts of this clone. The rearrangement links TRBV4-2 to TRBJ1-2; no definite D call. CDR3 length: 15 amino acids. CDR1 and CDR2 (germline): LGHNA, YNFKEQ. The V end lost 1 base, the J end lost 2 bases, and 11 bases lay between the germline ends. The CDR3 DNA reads TGTGCCAGCAGCCAAGGCCCAGGAGGCAACTATGGCTACACCTTC. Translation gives CASSQGPGGNYGYTF.

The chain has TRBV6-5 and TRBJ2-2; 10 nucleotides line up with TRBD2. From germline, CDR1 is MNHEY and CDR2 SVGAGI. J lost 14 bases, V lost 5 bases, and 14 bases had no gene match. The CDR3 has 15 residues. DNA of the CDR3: TGTGCCAGCAGTACCCTCGAGCGGGAGGGCCGGCAACTGTTTTTT. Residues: CASSTLEREGRQLFF.

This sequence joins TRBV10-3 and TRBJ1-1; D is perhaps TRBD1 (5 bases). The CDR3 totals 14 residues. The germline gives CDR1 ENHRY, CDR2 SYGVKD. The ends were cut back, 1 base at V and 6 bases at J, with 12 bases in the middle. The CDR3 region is CAISEWGEIAEAFF. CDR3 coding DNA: TGTGCCATCAGTGAGTGGGGGGAGATTGCTGAAGCTTTCTTT.

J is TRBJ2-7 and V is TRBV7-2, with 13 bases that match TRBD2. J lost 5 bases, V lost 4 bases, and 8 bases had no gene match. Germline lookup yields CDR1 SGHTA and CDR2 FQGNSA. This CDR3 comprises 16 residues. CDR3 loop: CASSSLAGGPVHEQYF. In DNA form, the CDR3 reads TGTGCCAGCAGCTCACTAGCGGGAGGGCCCGTCCACGAGCAGTACTTC.

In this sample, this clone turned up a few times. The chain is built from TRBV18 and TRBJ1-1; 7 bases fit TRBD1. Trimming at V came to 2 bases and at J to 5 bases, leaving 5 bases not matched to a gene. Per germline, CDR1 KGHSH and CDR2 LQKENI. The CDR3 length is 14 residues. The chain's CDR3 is CASSPYRGVTEAFF. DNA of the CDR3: TGTGCCAGCTCACCATACAGGGGTGTGACTGAAGCTTTCTTT.

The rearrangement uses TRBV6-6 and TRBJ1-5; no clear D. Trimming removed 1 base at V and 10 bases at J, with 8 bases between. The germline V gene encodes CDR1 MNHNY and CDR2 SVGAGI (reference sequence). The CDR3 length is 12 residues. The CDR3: CASSYWAEPQHF. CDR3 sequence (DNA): TGTGCCAGCAGTTACTGGGCCGAACCCCAGCATTTT.

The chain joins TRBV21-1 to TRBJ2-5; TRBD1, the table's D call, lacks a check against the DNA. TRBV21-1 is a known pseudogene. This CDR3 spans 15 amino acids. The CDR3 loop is CASSVRQGRKETQYF. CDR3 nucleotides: TGTGCCAGCAGCGTACGACAGGGGAGGAAAGAGACCCAGTACTTC.

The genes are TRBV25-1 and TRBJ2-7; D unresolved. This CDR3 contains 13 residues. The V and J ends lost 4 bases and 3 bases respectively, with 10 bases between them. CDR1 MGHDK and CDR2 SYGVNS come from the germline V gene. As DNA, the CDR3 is TGTGCCAGCAGTGTATTACAGAGCTACGAGCAGTACTTC. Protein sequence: CASSVLQSYEQYF.

The CDR3 DNA reads as TGTGCCGGAAGGACAGGGCAATGGGGCTACACCTTC. It is translated as CAGRTGQWGYTF. The chain joins TRBV2 to TRBJ1-2; TRBD1 aligns across 8 bases. Losses at the gene ends were 11 bases for V and 8 bases for J; bases not matched to a gene: 10. There are 12 residues in the CDR3. Germline loops: CDR1 SNHLY, CDR2 FYNNEI.

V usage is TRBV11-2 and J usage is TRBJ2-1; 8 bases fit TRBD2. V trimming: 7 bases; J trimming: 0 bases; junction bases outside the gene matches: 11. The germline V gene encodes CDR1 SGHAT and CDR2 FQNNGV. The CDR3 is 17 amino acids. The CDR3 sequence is CASMHGRGASSYNEQFF. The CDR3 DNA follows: TGTGCCAGCATGCACGGGAGGGGGGCCAGCTCCTACAATGAGCAGTTCTTC.

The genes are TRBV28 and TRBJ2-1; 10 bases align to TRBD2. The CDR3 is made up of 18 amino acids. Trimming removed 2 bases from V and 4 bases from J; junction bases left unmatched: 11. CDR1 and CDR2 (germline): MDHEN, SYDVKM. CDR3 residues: CASSLGLAGAPGYNEQFF. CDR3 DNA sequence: TGTGCCAGCAGTTTAGGGCTAGCGGGAGCACCGGGGTACAATGAGCAGTTCTTC.

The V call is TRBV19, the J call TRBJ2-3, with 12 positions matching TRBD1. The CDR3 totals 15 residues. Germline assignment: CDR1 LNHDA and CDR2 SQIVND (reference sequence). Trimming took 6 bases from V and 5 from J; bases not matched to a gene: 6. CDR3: CASSGGTGGKDTQYF. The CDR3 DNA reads TGTGCCAGTAGCGGTGGGACAGGGGGCAAAGATACGCAGTATTTT.

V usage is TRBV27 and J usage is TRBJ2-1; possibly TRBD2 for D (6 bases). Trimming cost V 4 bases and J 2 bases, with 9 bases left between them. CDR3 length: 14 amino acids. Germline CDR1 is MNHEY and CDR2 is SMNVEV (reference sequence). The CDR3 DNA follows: TGTGCCAGCAGTTCGGCGGGACCCTACAATGAGCAGTTCTTC. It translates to CASSSAGPYNEQFF.

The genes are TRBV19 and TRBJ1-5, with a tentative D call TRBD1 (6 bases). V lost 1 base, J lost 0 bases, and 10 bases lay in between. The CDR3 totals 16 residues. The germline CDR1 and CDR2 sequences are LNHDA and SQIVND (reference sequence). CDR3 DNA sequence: TGTGCCAGTAGTATAGTTTGGACAGATAGCAATCAGCCCCAGCATTTT. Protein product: CASSIVWTDSNQPQHF.

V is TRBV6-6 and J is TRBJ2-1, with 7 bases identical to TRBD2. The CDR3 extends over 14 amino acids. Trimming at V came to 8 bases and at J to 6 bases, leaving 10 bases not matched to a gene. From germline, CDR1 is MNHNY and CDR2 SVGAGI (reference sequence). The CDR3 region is CASGAVGGFNEQFF. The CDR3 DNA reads TGTGCCAGCGGGGCCGTCGGGGGGTTCAATGAGCAGTTCTTC.

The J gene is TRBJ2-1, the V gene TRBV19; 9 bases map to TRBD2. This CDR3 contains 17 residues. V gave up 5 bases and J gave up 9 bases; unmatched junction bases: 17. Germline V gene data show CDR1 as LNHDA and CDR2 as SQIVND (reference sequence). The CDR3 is CASSPGSAGGPWGEQFF. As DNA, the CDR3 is TGTGCCAGTAGTCCCGGGAGCGCGGGAGGGCCATGGGGTGAGCAGTTCTTC.

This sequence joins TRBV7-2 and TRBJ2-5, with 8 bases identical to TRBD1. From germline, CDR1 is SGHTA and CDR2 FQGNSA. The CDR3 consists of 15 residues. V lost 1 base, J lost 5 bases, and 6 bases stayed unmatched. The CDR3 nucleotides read TGTGCCAGCAGCTTAGGGGACAGGATTCTGGAGACCCAGTACTTC. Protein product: CASSLGDRILETQYF.